The rows below give T cell receptor beta chains drawn from one sample of a study of CD8 T cells in Susac syndrome. TCRdb re-called the immunoSEQ multiplex PCR reads through MiXCR, storing one row per CDR3 protein. This table has 150,000 to 250,000 distinct CDR3 sequences, 90% to 95% appearing once. The sequencing input was CD4+ T cells from PBMCs. Receptors were obtained from a human donor with multiple sclerosis. CDR3s include the opening cysteine and the closing phenylalanine or tryptophan. The D gene is left open where the match is weak. Part of the rows lack a size; the others show once, few, many or a class for expanded clones.

TRBV20-1	-	-	TRBJ2-1	CSAGPEEQFF	TGCAGTGCTGGCCCGGAGGAGCAGTTCTTC
TRBV5-1	-	-	TRBJ2-7	CASSLAGPVSEQYF	TGCGCCAGCAGCTTGGCGGGACCGGTCTCCGAGCAGTACTTC
TRBV3-1	few	-	TRBJ2-5	CASSQDQETQYF	TGTGCCAGCAGCCAGGATCAAGAGACCCAGTACTTC
TRBV12-3/TRBV12-4	-	-	TRBJ2-2	CASATGEGATGELFF	TGTGCCAGCGCGACAGGAGAAGGGGCCACCGGGGAGCTGTTTTTT
TRBV20-1	few	TRBD2	TRBJ2-5	CSATSGGAGETQYF	TGCAGTGCTACTAGCGGGGGGGCCGGCGAGACCCAGTACTTC
TRBV3-1	-	-	TRBJ1-5	CASSRSGVGNQPQHF	TGTGCCAGCAGCCGTTCAGGGGTTGGCAATCAGCCCCAGCATTTT
TRBV7-9	-	-	TRBJ1-2	CASSLAGGYTF	TGTGCCAGCAGCTTGGCCGGTGGCTACACCTTC
TRBV29-1	-	TRBD1	TRBJ1-5	CSVRDSGNQPQHF	TGCAGCGTACGGGACAGTGGCAATCAGCCCCAGCATTTT
TRBV20-1	-	TRBD2	TRBJ2-3	CSAIASFSGGADTQYF	TGCAGTGCCATAGCCTCTTTTAGCGGGGGCGCAGATACGCAGTATTTT
TRBV9	-	-	TRBJ2-1	CASSEGWNPWYEQFF	TGTGCCAGCAGCGAGGGGTGGAACCCATGGTATGAGCAGTTCTTC
TRBV24-1	once	-	TRBJ2-1	CATSPLPGRSEQFF	TGTGCCACCAGCCCCCTCCCGGGAAGGAGTGAGCAGTTCTTC
TRBV7-9	-	-	TRBJ2-5	CASSLGDSPGETQYF	TGTGCCAGCAGCTTAGGGGACTCCCCGGGGGAGACCCAGTACTTC
TRBV29-1	once	-	TRBJ2-1	CSGGPLGYNEQFF	TGCAGCGGCGGCCCTTTAGGGTACAATGAGCAGTTCTTC
TRBV5-1	-	TRBD1	TRBJ1-2	CASSLPTGGGYTF	TGCGCCAGCAGCTTACCGACAGGGGGAGGCTACACCTTC
TRBV3-1	once	-	TRBJ1-2	CASSQGQPRGYGYTF	TGTGCCAGCAGCCAAGGACAGCCTAGGGGCTATGGCTACACCTTC
TRBV3-1	-	-	TRBJ2-5	CASSRQGLGEETQYF	TGTGCCAGCAGCCGACAGGGACTAGGGGAAGAGACCCAGTACTTC
TRBV11-1	once	-	TRBJ1-1	CASSPRSVTEAFF	TGTGCCAGCAGCCCCCGTTCGGTCACTGAAGCTTTCTTT
TRBV15	-	-	TRBJ2-3	CATSRDGGAKTQYF	TGTGCCACCAGCAGAGATGGCGGAGCAAAGACGCAGTATTTT
TRBV2	-	-	TRBJ2-3	CASRPLVSATDTQYF	TGTGCCAGCAGGCCCCTAGTCTCGGCAACAGATACGCAGTATTTT
TRBV20-1	-	TRBD1	TRBJ2-7	CSASARVTGAQSEQYF	TGCAGTGCTAGTGCCCGAGTGACAGGGGCGCAGAGCGAGCAGTACTTC
TRBV15	-	TRBD1	TRBJ2-7	CATSRDRTGQYF	TGTGCCACCAGCAGAGATCGGACAGGGCAGTACTTC
TRBV12-3/TRBV12-4	-	-	TRBJ2-1	CASSSRVAVYNEQFF	TGTGCCAGCAGTTCCAGGGTAGCGGTCTACAATGAGCAGTTCTTC
TRBV20-1	-	TRBD1	TRBJ1-1	CSAYPGQGDTEAFF	TGCAGCGCATATCCGGGACAGGGCGACACTGAAGCTTTCTTT
TRBV20-1	-	-	TRBJ2-7	CSATTSSYEQYF	TGCAGTGCTACGACATCTTCCTACGAGCAGTACTTC
TRBV7-2	-	-	TRBJ2-5	CASSLARTTETQYF	TGTGCCAGCAGCTTAGCGCGAACAACAGAGACCCAGTACTTC
TRBV6-2/TRBV6-3	once	-	TRBJ1-5	CASKTLGKPQHF	TGTGCCAGCAAGACATTAGGAAAGCCCCAGCATTTT
TRBV30	-	-	TRBJ1-5	CAWSSGFDQPQHF	TGTGCCTGGAGTTCAGGGTTCGATCAGCCCCAGCATTTT
TRBV5-4	-	-	TRBJ1-1	CASSPPGAEGTEAFF	TGTGCCAGCAGCCCGCCAGGGGCGGAGGGTACTGAAGCTTTCTTT
TRBV30	once	-	TRBJ1-1	CAWSDRQRGTEAFF	TGTGCCTGGAGTGACAGACAGCGAGGCACTGAAGCTTTCTTT
TRBV7-2	-	-	TRBJ2-7	CASSSRHYEQYF	TGTGCCAGCAGCTCTAGACACTACGAGCAGTACTTC
TRBV29-1	-	-	TRBJ2-1	CSGGRNEQFF	TGCAGCGGAGGACGCAATGAGCAGTTCTTC
TRBV18	-	-	TRBJ2-7	CASSAAYIYEQYF	TGTGCCAGCTCAGCAGCATACATCTACGAGCAGTACTTC
TRBV5-4	-	-	TRBJ2-7	CASSPKSTRGEQYF	TGTGCCAGCAGCCCTAAATCCACCCGGGGCGAGCAGTACTTC
TRBV2	-	-	TRBJ2-7	CASSEVGGAYEQYF	TGTGCCAGCAGTGAGGTTGGGGGGGCATACGAGCAGTACTTC
TRBV20-1	-	-	TRBJ1-6	CSAREPGPGTIRPLHF	TGCAGTGCTAGAGAACCCGGCCCCGGGACGATTCGGCCCCTCCACTTT
TRBV12-3/TRBV12-4	-	-	TRBJ2-6	CAARLGGANVLTF	TGTGCCGCACGTCTTGGTGGGGCCAACGTCCTGACTTTC
TRBV12-3/TRBV12-4	-	-	TRBJ1-5	CASSFITGQAPQHF	TGTGCCAGCAGTTTTATTACAGGTCAAGCGCCCCAGCATTTT
TRBV9	-	TRBD2	TRBJ2-1	CASNSYLAGGYNEQFF	TGTGCCAGCAACTCGTACCTAGCGGGAGGATACAATGAGCAGTTCTTC
TRBV9	-	-	TRBJ2-5	CASSVRESGETQYF	TGTGCCAGCAGCGTACGTGAGTCGGGAGAGACCCAGTACTTC
TRBV7-3	-	-	TRBJ1-6	CASSYGNNSPLHF	TGTGCCAGCAGCTACGGGAACAATTCACCCCTCCACTTT
TRBV10-2	-	TRBD1	TRBJ2-7	CAISDSQGAYEQYF	TGTGCCATCAGTGATAGCCAGGGGGCCTACGAGCAGTACTTC
TRBV24-1	-	-	TRBJ2-5	CATSGSAETQYF	TGTGCCACCAGTGGTTCAGCAGAGACCCAGTACTTC
TRBV3-1	-	-	TRBJ2-7	CASSQSPGEQYF	TGTGCCAGCAGCCAATCCCCGGGGGAGCAGTACTTC